The present entry profiles one T cell receptor (beta chain) with its context. What it binds is not known. The sample belongs to a study of OX40 agonist ivuxolimab in advanced cancers. Study details: Ivuxolimab is a fully human IgG2 antibody that activates OX40 (CD134). Cohort: approximately 79% men, mean age 60, aged about 20 to 80. General study findings and limits: Partial responders receiving 0.1-3.0 mg/kg showed among the lowest clonal expansion. Expanded clones tended on average to be more numerous among CD8+ T cells than CD4+.

V was cut by 5 bases and J by 7 bases, with 9 bases left in between. The germline gives CDR1 MNHNS, CDR2 SASEGT. The CDR3 sequence is 12 residues long. Libraries were prepared by immunoSEQ multiplex PCR; TCRdb keeps only in-frame clonotypes and omits some of them. The data contain fewer than 120,000 clones, approximately 89% of them singletons. The rearrangement uses TRBV6-1 and TRBJ1-5; D might be TRBD1 (5 bases). This sequence was found in an adult with an advanced solid tumor such as melanoma, head and neck, liver or kidney cancer. Sequencing used CD4+ or CD8+ T cells sorted from blood, obtained in a trial of the OX40 agonist ivuxolimab. The CDR3 coding sequence is TGTGCCAGCAGTTTTGGGGGACAGCCCCAGCATTTT. It translates to CASSFGGQPQHF.